Sequencing of this T cell receptor beta chain was carried out in a study of cytomegalovirus exposure and HLA in healthy donors. Findings of the study overall: In vitro experiments confirmed that three CMV-associated chains were specific for CMV antigens.

A note on this clone: Its antigen is unknown.

Primers: 60 Vbeta forward and 13 Jbeta reverse. Using immunoSEQ multiplex PCR, the repertoire was profiled, and TCRdb retains in-frame clones only, with some absent. Of 150,000 to 200,000 clones in the sample, 79% were seen once. V lost 5 bases and J lost 0, with 14 bases in between. CDR1 SGHTA and CDR2 FQGNSA come from the germline V gene. CDR3 length equals 16 residues. The chain recombines TRBV7-2 with TRBJ1-5; D not certain. The sequenced sample consisted of PBMCs. The receptor comes from a woman in her fifties or sixties in good health and CMV-seronegative. CDR3 residues: CASSHIRGYSNQPQHF. The CDR3 nucleotides are TGTGCCAGCAGCCACATACGGGGATATAGCAATCAGCCCCAGCATTTT.